Sequencing of this T cell receptor beta chain was carried out in a study of T cells in tuberculosis. As to time point: new active TB diagnosis, blood taken before or within 7 days of starting treatment. General study findings and limits: GEM motif frequencies gave approximately 70% accuracy; the GMM repertoire gave roughly 86%.

Turning to this clone: What it binds is not known.

There are 16 residues in the CDR3. Trimming cost V 0 bases and J 4 bases; bases outside gene matches: 7. Germline-derived CDR1 and CDR2 are LGHNA and YSLEER. Some clones are missing from TCRdb's copy, which holds only in-frame ones; the method was immunoSEQ multiplex PCR. The sample consists of about 38,000 clones, approximately 94% of them appearing once. This rearrangement joins TRBV4-3 to TRBJ2-7, with 9 bases matching TRBD2. This receptor was identified in an adult with tuberculosis. The sample consisted of PBMCs, taken at tuberculosis diagnosis. This CDR3 is CASSQDPIAGVYEQYF. In DNA, the CDR3 is TGCGCCAGCAGCCAAGACCCCATAGCGGGGGTATACGAGCAGTACTTC.